This T cell receptor beta chain was retrieved from a study of vaccination and CD4 T cells after COVID-19. Overall study: According to the study, participants were given two doses of BNT162b2 or mRNA-1273 vaccine.

The CDR3 consists of 14 residues. CDR1 SGHRS and CDR2 YFSETQ come from the germline V gene. V lost 4 bases, J lost 2 bases, and 12 bases lay in between. With respect to this clonotype: As yet, its antigen is unknown.

Indicated treatment: approximately 11-day PBMC culture with coronavirus spike peptide pools or control peptides (ViraFEST assay). The study, taken as a whole, reports: Relatively small numbers of convalescent patients were studied, with no early post-infection timepoints included.

Oncomine TCR Beta short-read sequencing was applied to DNA from cultured CD4+ T cells. TCRdb redid the calling of the PCR reads with MiXCR, one entry per CDR3 protein. Of roughly 19,000 distinct CDR3 sequences listed, about 50% were seen once; the top ten hold about 7%. Sequenced here: CD4+ T cells from blood, cultured in vitro, sampled before SARS-CoV-2 vaccination. This clonotype was obtained from a human donor who had recovered from COVID-19. V is TRBV5-1 and J is TRBJ2-5; a weak D match, TRBD2 (6 bases). The CDR3 sequence is CASSTGLTQETQYF. CDR3 in DNA: TGCGCCAGCAGCACAGGACTAACTCAAGAGACCCAGTACTTC. Filled out from reference TRBV5-1 and TRBJ2-5, the complete variable domain reads KAGVTQTPRYLIKTRGQQVTLSCSPISGHRSVSWYQQTPGQGLQFLFEYFSETQRNKGNFPGRFSGRQFSNSRSEMNVSTLELGDSALYLCASSTGLTQETQYFGPGTRLLVL.